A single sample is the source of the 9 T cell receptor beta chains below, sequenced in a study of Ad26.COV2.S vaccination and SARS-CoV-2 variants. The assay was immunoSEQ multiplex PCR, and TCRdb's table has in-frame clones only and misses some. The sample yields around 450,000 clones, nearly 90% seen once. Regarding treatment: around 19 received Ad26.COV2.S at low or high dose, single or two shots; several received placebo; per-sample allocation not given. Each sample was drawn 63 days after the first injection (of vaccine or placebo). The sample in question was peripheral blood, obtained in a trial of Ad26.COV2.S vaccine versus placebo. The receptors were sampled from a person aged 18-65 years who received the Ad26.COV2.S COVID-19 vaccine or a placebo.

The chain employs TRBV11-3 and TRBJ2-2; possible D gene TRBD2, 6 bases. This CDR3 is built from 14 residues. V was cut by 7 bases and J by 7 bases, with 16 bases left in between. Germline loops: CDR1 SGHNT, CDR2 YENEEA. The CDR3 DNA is TGTGCCAGCAAGACTAGAATGGTGGGCGGGGAGCTGTTTTTT. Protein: CASKTRMVGGELFF.

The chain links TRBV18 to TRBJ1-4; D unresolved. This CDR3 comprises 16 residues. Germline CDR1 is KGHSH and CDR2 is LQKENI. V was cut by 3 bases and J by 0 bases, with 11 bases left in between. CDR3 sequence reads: CASSPPTLATNEKLFF. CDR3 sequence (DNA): TGTGCCAGCTCACCCCCTACACTTGCAACTAATGAAAAACTGTTTTTT.

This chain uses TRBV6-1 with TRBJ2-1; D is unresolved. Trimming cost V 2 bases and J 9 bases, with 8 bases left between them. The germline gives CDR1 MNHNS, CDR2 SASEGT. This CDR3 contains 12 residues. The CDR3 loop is CASSERTFEQFF. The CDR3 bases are TGTGCCAGCAGTGAAAGAACTTTTGAGCAGTTCTTC.

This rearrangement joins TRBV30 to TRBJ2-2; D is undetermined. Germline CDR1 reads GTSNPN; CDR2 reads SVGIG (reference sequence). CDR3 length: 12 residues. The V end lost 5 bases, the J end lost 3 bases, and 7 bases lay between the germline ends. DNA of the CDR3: TGTGCCTGGGACTGGTACACCGGGGAGCTGTTTTTT. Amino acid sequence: CAWDWYTGELFF.

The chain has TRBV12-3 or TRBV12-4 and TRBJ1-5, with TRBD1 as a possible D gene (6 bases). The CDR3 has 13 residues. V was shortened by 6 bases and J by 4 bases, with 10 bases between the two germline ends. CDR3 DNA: TGTGCCAGCAGACAACAGGGTAATCAGCCCCAGCATTTT. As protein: CASRQQGNQPQHF.

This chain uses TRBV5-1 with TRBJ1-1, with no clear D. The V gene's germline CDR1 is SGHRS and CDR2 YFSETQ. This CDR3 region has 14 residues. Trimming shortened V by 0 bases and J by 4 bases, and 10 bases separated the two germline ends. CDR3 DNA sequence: TGCGCCAGCAGCTTGGGTCCAAGCCTCACTGAAGCTTTCTTT. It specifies CASSLGPSLTEAFF.

The CDR3, as DNA: TGTGCCAGCTCACCTCTCGGACAGTACAATGAAAAACTGTTTTTT. Its protein product is CASSPLGQYNEKLFF. The rearrangement uses TRBV18 and TRBJ1-4, with D maybe TRBD1 (6 bases). The germline V gene has CDR1 KGHSH and CDR2 LQKENI. V gave up 3 bases and J gave up 5 bases, with 13 bases separating them. The CDR3 sequence is 15 residues long.

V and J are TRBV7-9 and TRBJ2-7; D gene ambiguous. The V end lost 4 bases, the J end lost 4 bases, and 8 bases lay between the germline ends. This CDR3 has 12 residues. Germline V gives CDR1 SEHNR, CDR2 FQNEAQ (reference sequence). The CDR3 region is CASSSQGYEQYV. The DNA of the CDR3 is TGTGCCAGCAGCTCCCAAGGGTACGAGCAGTACGTC.

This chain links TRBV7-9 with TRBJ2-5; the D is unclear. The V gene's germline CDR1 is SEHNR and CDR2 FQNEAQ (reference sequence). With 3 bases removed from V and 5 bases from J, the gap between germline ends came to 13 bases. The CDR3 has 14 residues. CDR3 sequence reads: CASSLIGSQETQYF. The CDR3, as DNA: TGTGCCAGCAGCTTGATCGGTTCCCAGGAGACCCAGTACTTC.